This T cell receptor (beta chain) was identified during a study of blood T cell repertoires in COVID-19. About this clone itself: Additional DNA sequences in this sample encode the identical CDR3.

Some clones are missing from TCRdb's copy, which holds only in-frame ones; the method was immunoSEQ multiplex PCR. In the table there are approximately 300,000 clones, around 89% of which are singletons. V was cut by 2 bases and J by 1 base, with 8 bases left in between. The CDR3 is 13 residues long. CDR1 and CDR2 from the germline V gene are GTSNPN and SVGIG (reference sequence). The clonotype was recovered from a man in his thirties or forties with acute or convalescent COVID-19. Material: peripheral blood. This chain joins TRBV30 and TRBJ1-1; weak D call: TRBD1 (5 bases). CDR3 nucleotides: TGTGCCTGGAGTCGGCAGGGGAACACTGAAGCTTTCTTT. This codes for CAWSRQGNTEAFF.